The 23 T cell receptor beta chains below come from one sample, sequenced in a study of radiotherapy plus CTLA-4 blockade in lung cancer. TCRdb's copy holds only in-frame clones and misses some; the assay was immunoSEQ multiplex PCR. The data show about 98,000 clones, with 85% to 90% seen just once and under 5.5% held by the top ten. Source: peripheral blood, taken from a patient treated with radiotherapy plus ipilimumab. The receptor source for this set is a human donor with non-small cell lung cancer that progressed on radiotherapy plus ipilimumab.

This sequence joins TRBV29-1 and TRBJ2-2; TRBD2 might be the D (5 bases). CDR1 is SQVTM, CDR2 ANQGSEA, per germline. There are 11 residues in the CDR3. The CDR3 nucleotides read TGCACCGGACTGTTTACCGGGGAGCTGTTTTTT. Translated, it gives CTGLFTGELFF.

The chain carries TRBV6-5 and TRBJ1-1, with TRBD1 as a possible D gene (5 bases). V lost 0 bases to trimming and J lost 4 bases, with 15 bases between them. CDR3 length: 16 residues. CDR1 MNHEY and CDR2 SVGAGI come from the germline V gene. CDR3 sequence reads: CASSYSRGARGTEAFF. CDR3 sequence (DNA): TGTGCCAGCAGTTACTCACGAGGGGCTAGAGGCACTGAAGCTTTCTTT.

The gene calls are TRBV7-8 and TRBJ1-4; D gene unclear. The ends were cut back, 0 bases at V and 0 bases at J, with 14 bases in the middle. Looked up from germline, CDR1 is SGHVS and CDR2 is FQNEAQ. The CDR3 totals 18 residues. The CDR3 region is CASSLALGSSSTNEKLFF. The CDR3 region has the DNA TGTGCCAGCAGCTTAGCGCTTGGCAGCTCGTCAACTAATGAAAAACTGTTTTTT.

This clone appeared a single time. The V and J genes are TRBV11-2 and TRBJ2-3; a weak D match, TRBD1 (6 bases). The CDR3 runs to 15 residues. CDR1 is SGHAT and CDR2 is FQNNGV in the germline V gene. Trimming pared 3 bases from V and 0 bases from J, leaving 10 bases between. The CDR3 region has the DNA TGTGCCAGCAGCTTCCTCGACAGGAGCACAGATACGCAGTATTTT. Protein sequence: CASSFLDRSTDTQYF.

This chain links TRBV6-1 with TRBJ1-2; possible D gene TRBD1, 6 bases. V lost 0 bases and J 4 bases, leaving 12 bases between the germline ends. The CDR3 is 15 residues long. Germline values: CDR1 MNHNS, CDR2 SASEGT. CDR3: CASSEAYRVVYGYTF. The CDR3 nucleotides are TGTGCCAGCAGTGAAGCGTACAGGGTGGTCTATGGCTACACCTTC.

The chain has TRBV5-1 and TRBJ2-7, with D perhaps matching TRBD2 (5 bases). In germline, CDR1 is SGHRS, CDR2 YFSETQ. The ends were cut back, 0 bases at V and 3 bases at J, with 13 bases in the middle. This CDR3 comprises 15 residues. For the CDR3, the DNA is TGCGCCAGCAGCTTGGTCCAAGCGGCACACTACGAGCAGTACTTC. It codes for CASSLVQAAHYEQYF.

In nucleotides, the CDR3 is TGTGCCAGCTCACCCCTCGACAGGGGTGAGCAGTTCTTC. Its protein is CASSPLDRGEQFF. The chain is built from TRBV18 and TRBJ2-1; 8 bases fit TRBD1. Germline CDR1 reads KGHSH; CDR2 reads LQKENI. CDR3 length: 13 residues. V lost 3 bases and J lost 9; bases outside the gene matches: 4.

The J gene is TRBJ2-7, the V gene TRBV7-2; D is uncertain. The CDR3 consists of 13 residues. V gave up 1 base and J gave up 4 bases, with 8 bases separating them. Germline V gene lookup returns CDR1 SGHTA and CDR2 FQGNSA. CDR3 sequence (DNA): TGTGCCAGCAGCTTAGGGCCGAGGTACGAGCAGTACTTC. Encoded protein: CASSLGPRYEQYF. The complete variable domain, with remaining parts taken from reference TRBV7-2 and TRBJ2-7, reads GAGVSQSPSNKVTEKGKDVELRCDPISGHTALYWYRQSLGQGLEFLIYFQGNSAPDKSGLPSDRFSAERTGGSVSTLTIQRTQQEDSAVYLCASSLGPRYEQYFGPGTRLTVT.

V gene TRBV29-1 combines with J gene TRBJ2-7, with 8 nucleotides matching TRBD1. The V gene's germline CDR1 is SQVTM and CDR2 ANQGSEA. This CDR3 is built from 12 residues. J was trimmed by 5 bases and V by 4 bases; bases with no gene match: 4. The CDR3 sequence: CSVGSRGHEQYF. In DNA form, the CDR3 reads TGCAGCGTTGGTAGCAGGGGGCACGAGCAGTACTTC.

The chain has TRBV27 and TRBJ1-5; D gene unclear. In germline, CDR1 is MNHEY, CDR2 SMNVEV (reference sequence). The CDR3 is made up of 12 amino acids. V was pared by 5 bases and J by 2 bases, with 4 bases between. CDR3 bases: TGTGCCAGCAGTGGTGGCAATCAGCCCCAGCATTTT. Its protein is CASSGGNQPQHF.

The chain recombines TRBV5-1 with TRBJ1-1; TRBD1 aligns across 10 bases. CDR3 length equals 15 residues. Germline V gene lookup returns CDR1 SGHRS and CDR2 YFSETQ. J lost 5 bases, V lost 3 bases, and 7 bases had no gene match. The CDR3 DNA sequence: TGCGCCAGCAGCTCTATGACAGGGGGCTTAACTGAAGCTTTCTTT. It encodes CASSSMTGGLTEAFF.

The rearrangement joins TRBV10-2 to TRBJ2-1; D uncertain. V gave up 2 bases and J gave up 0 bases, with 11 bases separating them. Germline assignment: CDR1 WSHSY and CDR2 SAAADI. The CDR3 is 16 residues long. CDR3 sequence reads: CASSETAVRSYNEQFF. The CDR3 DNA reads TGCGCCAGCAGTGAGACCGCGGTTCGCTCCTACAATGAGCAGTTCTTC.

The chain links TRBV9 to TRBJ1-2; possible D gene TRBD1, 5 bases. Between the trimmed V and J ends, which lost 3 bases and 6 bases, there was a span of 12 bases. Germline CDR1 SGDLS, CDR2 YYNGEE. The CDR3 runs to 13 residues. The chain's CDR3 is CASSAGLPDGYTF. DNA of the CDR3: TGTGCCAGCAGCGCGGGACTACCGGATGGCTACACCTTC.

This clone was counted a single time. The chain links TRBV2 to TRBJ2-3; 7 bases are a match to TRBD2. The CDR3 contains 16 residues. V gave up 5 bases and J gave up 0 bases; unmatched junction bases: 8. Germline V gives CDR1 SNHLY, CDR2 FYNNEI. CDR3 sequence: CASSKEASGSTDTQYF. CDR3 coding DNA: TGTGCCAGCAGTAAGGAGGCTAGCGGTAGCACAGATACGCAGTATTTT. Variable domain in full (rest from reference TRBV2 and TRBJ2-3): EPEVTQTPSHQVTQMGQEVILRCVPISNHLYFYWYRQILGQKVEFLVSFYNNEISEKSEIFDDQFSVERPDGSNFTLKIRSTKLEDSAMYFCASSKEASGSTDTQYFGPGTRLTVL.

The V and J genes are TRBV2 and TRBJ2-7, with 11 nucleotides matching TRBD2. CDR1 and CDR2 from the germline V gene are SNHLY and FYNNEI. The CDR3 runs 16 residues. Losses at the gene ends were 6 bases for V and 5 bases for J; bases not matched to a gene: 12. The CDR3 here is CASSPDLAGGPNEQYF. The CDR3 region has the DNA TGTGCCAGCAGCCCTGATCTAGCGGGAGGTCCCAACGAGCAGTACTTC.

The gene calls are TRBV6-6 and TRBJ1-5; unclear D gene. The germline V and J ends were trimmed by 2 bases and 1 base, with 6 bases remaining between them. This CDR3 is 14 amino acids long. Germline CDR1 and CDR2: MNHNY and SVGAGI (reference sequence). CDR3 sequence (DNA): TGTGCCAGCAGTTACCGTTGGAGCAATCAGCCCCAGCATTTT. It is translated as CASSYRWSNQPQHF.

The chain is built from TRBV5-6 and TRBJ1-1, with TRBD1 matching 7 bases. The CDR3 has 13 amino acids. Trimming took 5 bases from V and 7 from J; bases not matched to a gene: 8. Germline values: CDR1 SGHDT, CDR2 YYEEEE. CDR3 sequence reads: CASRVQGRGEAFF. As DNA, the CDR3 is TGTGCCAGCAGGGTACAGGGGAGGGGTGAAGCTTTCTTT.

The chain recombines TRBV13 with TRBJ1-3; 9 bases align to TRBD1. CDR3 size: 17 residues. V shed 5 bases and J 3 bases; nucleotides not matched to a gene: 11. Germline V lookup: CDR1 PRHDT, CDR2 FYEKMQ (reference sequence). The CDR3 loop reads CASSPIGDREHGNTIYF. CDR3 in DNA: TGTGCCAGCAGCCCGATAGGGGACAGGGAACATGGAAACACCATATATTTT. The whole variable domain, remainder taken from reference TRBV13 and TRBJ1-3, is AAGVIQSPRHLIKEKRETATLKCYPIPRHDTVYWYQQGPGQDPQFLISFYEKMQSDKGSIPDRFSAQQFSDYHSELNMSSLELGDSALYFCASSPIGDREHGNTIYFGEGSWLTVV.

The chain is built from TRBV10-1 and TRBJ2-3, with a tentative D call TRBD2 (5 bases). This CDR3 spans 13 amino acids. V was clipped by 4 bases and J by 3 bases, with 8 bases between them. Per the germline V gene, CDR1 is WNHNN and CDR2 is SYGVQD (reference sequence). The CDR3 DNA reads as TGCGCCAGCAGTGTTACGGGGACAGATACGCAGTATTTT. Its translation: CASSVTGTDTQYF.

CDR3 residues: CASSDQGFWAEAFF. In DNA, the CDR3 is TGCGCCAGCAGCGATCAGGGGTTCTGGGCTGAAGCTTTCTTT. The chain links TRBV5-1 to TRBJ1-1; possible D gene TRBD1, 6 bases. The CDR3 sequence is 14 residues long. The V gene lost 4 bases and the J gene lost 6 bases, with 16 bases spanning the gap. Germline CDR1 SGHRS, CDR2 YFSETQ.

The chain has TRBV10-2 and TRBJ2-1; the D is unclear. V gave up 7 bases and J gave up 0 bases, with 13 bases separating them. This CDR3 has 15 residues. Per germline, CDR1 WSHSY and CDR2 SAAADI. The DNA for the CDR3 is TGCGCCAGCACGGAGACTCGTAGCTCCTACAATGAGCAGTTCTTC. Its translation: CASTETRSSYNEQFF.

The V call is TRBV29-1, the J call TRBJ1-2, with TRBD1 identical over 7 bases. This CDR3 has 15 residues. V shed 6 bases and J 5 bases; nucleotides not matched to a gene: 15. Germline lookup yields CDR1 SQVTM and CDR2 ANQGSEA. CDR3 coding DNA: TGCAGCGTCTCGATACCGGCAGGGGGGCATTATGGCTACACCTTC. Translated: CSVSIPAGGHYGYTF.

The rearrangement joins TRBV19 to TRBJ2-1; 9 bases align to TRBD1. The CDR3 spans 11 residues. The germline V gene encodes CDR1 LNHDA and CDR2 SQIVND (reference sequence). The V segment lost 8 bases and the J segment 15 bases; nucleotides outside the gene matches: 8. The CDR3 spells CASQSGTGWFF. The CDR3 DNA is TGTGCCAGTCAGTCCGGGACAGGGTGGTTCTTC.